These 27 T cell receptor beta chains originate from one sample sequenced in a study of identical twins. TCRdb analysed the 5' RACE reads with MiXCR anew, one entry per CDR3 protein. This table holds over 250,000 distinct CDR3 sequences, 8% to 9.5% found once. These data also formed part of another study, on yellow fever vaccine responses in identical twins.

The source material was CD8+ T cells sorted from blood. Receptors originate from a woman aged 18-29 years in good health.

A few counts support this clonotype. This sequence joins TRBV4-3 and TRBJ2-7; TRBD2 agrees at 10 bases. Losses at the gene ends were 1 base for V and 0 bases for J; bases not matched to a gene: 3. The CDR3 length is 16 residues. Germline loops: CDR1 LGHNA, CDR2 YSLEER. The CDR3 region has the DNA TGCGCCAGCAGCCAAGGACTAGCGGGCCTCTCCTACGAGCAGTACTTC. It is translated as CASSQGLAGLSYEQYF.

This clonotype was counted ten times or more. The chain has TRBV10-3 and TRBJ2-7; D perhaps matches TRBD2 (7 bases). This CDR3 is 15 amino acids long. Germline V CDR1 and CDR2: ENHRY, SYGVKD. Trimming removed 4 bases at V and 1 base at J, with 14 bases between. The CDR3 sequence is CAISVGEGGSYEQYF. In DNA, the CDR3 is TGTGCCATCAGTGTCGGGGAGGGGGGTTCCTACGAGCAGTACTTC.

This clonotype was picked up a small number of times. The chain employs TRBV7-9 and TRBJ2-3; maybe TRBD1 (5 bases). The CDR3 runs 17 residues. The germline gives CDR1 SEHNR, CDR2 FQNEAQ (reference sequence). Trimming removed 4 bases at V and 4 bases at J, with 21 bases between. CDR3 amino acids: CASSSPRAGSSPDTQYF. The CDR3 nucleotides read TGTGCCAGCAGCTCCCCTCGGGCAGGGTCCTCCCCAGATACGCAGTATTTT.

This clonotype was counted at least ten times. The chain combines TRBV5-1 with TRBJ2-7; TRBD1 matches 9 bases. V lost 4 bases, J lost 1 base, and 3 bases stayed unmatched. Looked up from germline, CDR1 is SGHRS and CDR2 is YFSETQ. The CDR3 totals 14 residues. CDR3 sequence reads: CASSRDRESYEQYF. In DNA, the CDR3 is TGCGCCAGCAGCAGGGACAGGGAATCCTACGAGCAGTACTTC.

The gene calls are TRBV11-2 and TRBJ2-1; 7 positions match TRBD2. CDR3 length: 16 residues. J lost 0 bases, V lost 4 bases, and 6 bases had no gene match. Germline CDR1 is SGHAT and CDR2 is FQNNGV. CDR3 bases: TGTGCCAGCAGCTCCCCCGGACTAGACTCCTACAATGAGCAGTTCTTC. Protein: CASSSPGLDSYNEQFF.

The V and J genes are TRBV2 and TRBJ2-7; 9 bases are a match to TRBD2. The CDR3 consists of 15 residues. Germline V gene sequence: CDR1 SNHLY, CDR2 FYNNEI. J gave up 4 bases and V 4 bases, and 8 bases lay outside the gene matches. As DNA, the CDR3 is TGTGCCAGCAGTGTAGTAGCGGGAGAGGGGTACGAGCAGTACTTC. It codes for CASSVVAGEGYEQYF.

This clonotype was counted many times. The V gene is TRBV5-1, the J gene TRBJ2-3; D not resolved. Per germline, CDR1 SGHRS and CDR2 YFSETQ. The V gene lost 2 bases and the J gene lost 0 bases, with 13 bases spanning the gap. This CDR3 is built from 16 residues. The CDR3, as DNA: TGCGCCAGCAGCTTAGGTTCTATTACTAGCACAGATACGCAGTATTTT. Its protein product is CASSLGSITSTDTQYF.

This clonotype showed up just a few times. This chain uses TRBV4-2 with TRBJ2-1; D call uncertain. V lost 3 bases to trimming and J lost 6 bases, with 9 bases between them. Germline V gene data show CDR1 as LGHNA and CDR2 as YNFKEQ. The CDR3 is 13 amino acids. The CDR3 here is CASSHPDSNEQFF. For the CDR3, the DNA is TGTGCCAGCAGCCACCCAGACTCCAATGAGCAGTTCTTC.

This clonotype came up a few times. This chain joins TRBV7-9 and TRBJ2-1; 10 nucleotides match TRBD1. Germline assignment: CDR1 SEHNR and CDR2 FQNEAQ (reference sequence). J gave up 5 bases and V 1 base, and 8 bases lay outside the gene matches. CDR3 length: 17 residues. The CDR3 sequence is CASSLGRRDRGHNEQFF. The CDR3 region has the DNA TGTGCCAGCAGCTTAGGGCGCCGGGACAGGGGCCACAATGAGCAGTTCTTC.

This rearrangement joins TRBV7-9 to TRBJ2-1; weak D call: TRBD1 (5 bases). The CDR3 is made up of 14 amino acids. V lost 0 bases to trimming and J lost 7 bases, with 10 bases between them. Per germline, CDR1 SEHNR and CDR2 FQNEAQ (reference sequence). The CDR3 is CASSLAGARNEQFF. The DNA of the CDR3 is TGTGCCAGCAGCTTAGCTGGGGCCCGAAATGAGCAGTTCTTC.

The V and J genes are TRBV5-1 and TRBJ2-1; D unclear. The V and J ends lost 0 bases and 9 bases respectively, with 19 bases between them. The germline V gene encodes CDR1 SGHRS and CDR2 YFSETQ. The CDR3 has 16 residues. The CDR3 DNA sequence: TGCGCCAGCAGCTTGGGAACTGGGTCATCTTACGCTGAGCAGTTCTTC. This translates into CASSLGTGSSYAEQFF.

The chain joins TRBV10-2 to TRBJ2-1, with 7 bases that match TRBD2. Germline CDR1 WSHSY, CDR2 SAAADI. The CDR3 sequence is 14 residues long. V dropped 2 bases and J dropped 5; count of bases not matched to a gene: 3. The CDR3 nucleotides read TGCGCCAGCAGTGAGGGGCGGGAGCACAATGAGCAGTTCTTC. Translated: CASSEGREHNEQFF.

Ten or more counts support this clonotype. This sequence joins TRBV6-1 and TRBJ2-7; 8 nucleotides agree with TRBD1. CDR1 is MNHNS, CDR2 SASEGT, per germline. There are 13 residues in the CDR3. Trimming took 10 bases from V and 1 from J; bases not matched to a gene: 6. The CDR3 DNA reads TGTGCCACCGGCACAGGGGGATCCTACGAGCAGTACTTC. It yields the protein CATGTGGSYEQYF.

There are a few counts of this clonotype. The chain employs TRBV4-3 and TRBJ2-3; D is perhaps TRBD2 (6 bases). Trimming pared 0 bases from V and 4 bases from J, leaving 14 bases between. The CDR3 sequence is 16 residues long. CDR1 is LGHNA and CDR2 is YSLEER in the germline V gene. CDR3 sequence reads: CASSQDRGLPSDTQYF. CDR3 sequence (DNA): TGCGCCAGCAGCCAAGATCGGGGACTTCCCTCAGATACGCAGTATTTT.

CDR3 in amino acids: CASSSRRRQVDTQYF. The CDR3 bases are TGTGCCAGCAGCTCTCGCCGAAGGCAAGTGGATACGCAGTATTTT. The chain has TRBV7-9 and TRBJ2-3; D is unresolved. The CDR3 is made up of 15 amino acids. Germline V gene lookup returns CDR1 SEHNR and CDR2 FQNEAQ (reference sequence). V was trimmed by 4 bases and J by 6 bases, leaving 17 bases between them.

In its sample, this clonotype was seen many times. The chain links TRBV12-3 or TRBV12-4 to TRBJ2-1; 9 nucleotides match TRBD1. V lost 4 bases, J lost 9 bases, and 10 bases stayed unmatched. CDR3 length: 15 residues. CDR3 nucleotides: TGTGCCAGCAGTTCCCCCCGGGACAGGGTCCCTGAGCAGTTCTTC. Its translation: CASSSPRDRVPEQFF.

There are many counts of this clonotype. The rearrangement uses TRBV10-3 and TRBJ2-1; D call uncertain. The germline CDR1 and CDR2 sequences are ENHRY and SYGVKD. Deletions cut 6 bases from V and 0 bases from J, with 9 bases between. This CDR3 is built from 14 residues. The CDR3 DNA sequence: TGTGCCATCAGGGATTCCCTCTCCTACAATGAGCAGTTCTTC. This encodes CAIRDSLSYNEQFF.

There are many counts of this clonotype. The rearrangement joins TRBV20-1 to TRBJ1-6; 11 bases line up with TRBD1. The CDR3 spans 15 residues. CDR1 is DFQATT and CDR2 is SNEGSKA in the germline V gene (reference sequence). The J segment lost 9 bases and the V segment lost 6 bases, leaving 10 bases of the junction unmatched. CDR3 nucleotide sequence: TGCAGTGCCGCTAAGGGACAGGGGGTCGGTTCACCCCTCCACTTT. Translation: CSAAKGQGVGSPLHF.

This clonotype was detected a few times. J is TRBJ2-7 and V is TRBV4-3; D not certain. The CDR3 loop spans 15 amino acids. Trimming stripped 0 bases from V and 4 bases from J, with 13 bases between. Per germline, CDR1 LGHNA and CDR2 YSLEER. CDR3 residues: CASSQDKGFLYEQYF. CDR3 coding DNA: TGCGCCAGCAGCCAAGATAAAGGGTTCCTTTACGAGCAGTACTTC.

The chain has TRBV9 and TRBJ2-5, with 8 positions matching TRBD1. Germline lookup yields CDR1 SGDLS and CDR2 YYNGEE. The trim removed 3 bases at V and 2 bases at J, leaving 12 bases unmatched. This CDR3 has 17 residues. The CDR3, as DNA: TGTGCCAGCAGCGAAGATAAGGACAGGGTCCGACAAGAGACCCAGTACTTC. As protein: CASSEDKDRVRQETQYF. Using reference TRBV9 and TRBJ2-5 for the parts outside the CDR3, the full variable domain is DSGVTQTPKHLITATGQRVTLRCSPRSGDLSVYWYQQSLDQGLQFLIQYYNGEERAKGNILERFSAQQFPDLHSELNLSSLELGDSALYFCASSEDKDRVRQETQYFGPGTRLLVL.

This clonotype was observed at least ten times. The chain combines TRBV9 with TRBJ2-1; perhaps TRBD1 as D (6 bases). The CDR3 has 15 amino acids. V shed 0 bases and J shed 3 bases, with 10 bases lying between them. Germline values: CDR1 SGDLS, CDR2 YYNGEE. CDR3 bases: TGTGCCAGCAGCGTAGCTACAGGGCGCTACAATGAGCAGTTCTTC. Amino acid sequence: CASSVATGRYNEQFF.

This clonotype turned up a few times. The CDR3: CATAYEGRGDTQYF. CDR3 DNA: TGTGCCACGGCCTACGAGGGGCGCGGAGATACGCAGTATTTT. This chain uses TRBV15 with TRBJ2-3; the D call may be TRBD1 or TRBD2 (5 bases each). Trimming took off 9 bases at V and 5 bases at J, with 18 bases between the two ends. Germline CDR1 reads LNHNV; CDR2 reads YYDKDF (reference sequence). The CDR3 extends over 14 amino acids.

The table lists this clonotype with many counts. The chain joins TRBV7-2 to TRBJ2-7; a weak D match, TRBD1 (6 bases). CDR1 is SGHTA and CDR2 is FQGNSA in the germline V gene. The CDR3 runs 16 residues. V lost 3 bases and J 0 bases, leaving 15 bases between the germline ends. CDR3 DNA sequence: TGTGCCAGCAGCTTCGGGTGGGGGCTGTACTCCTACGAGCAGTACTTC. Translating gives CASSFGWGLYSYEQYF. Together with reference TRBV7-2 and TRBJ2-7, the CDR3 gives the full variable domain: GAGVSQSPSNKVTEKGKDVELRCDPISGHTALYWYRQSLGQGLEFLIYFQGNSAPDKSGLPSDRFSAERTGGSVSTLTIQRTQQEDSAVYLCASSFGWGLYSYEQYFGPGTRLTVT.

This clonotype showed up just a few times. The chain employs TRBV27 and TRBJ2-2; 7 positions match TRBD2. This CDR3 is built from 17 residues. V dropped 4 bases and J dropped 4; count of bases not matched to a gene: 12. Germline CDR1 MNHEY, CDR2 SMNVEV (reference sequence). The CDR3 protein is CASSSFLNGGGTGELFF. CDR3 nucleotide sequence: TGTGCCAGCAGTTCCTTCCTCAATGGGGGGGGCACCGGGGAGCTGTTTTTT.

The chain joins TRBV4-2 to TRBJ2-7, with 9 bases matching TRBD2. Germline V gene sequence: CDR1 LGHNA, CDR2 YNFKEQ. CDR3 size: 15 residues. With V trimmed by 1 base and J by 6 bases, 7 bases remained unmatched. CDR3 amino acids: CASSQAGGGVSEQYF. The CDR3 nucleotides are TGTGCCAGCAGCCAAGCGGGCGGGGGGGTATCCGAGCAGTACTTC.

This clonotype was seen repeatedly, ten times or more. V gene TRBV9 combines with J gene TRBJ2-1, with D possibly TRBD2 on 7 matching bases. With 3 bases removed from V and 0 bases from J, the gap between germline ends came to 10 bases. CDR1 and CDR2 from the germline V gene are SGDLS and YYNGEE. The CDR3 length is 15 residues. The CDR3 DNA reads as TGTGCCAGCAGCGGAGGGGGGGGCTCCTACAATGAGCAGTTCTTC. This gives the protein CASSGGGGSYNEQFF.

The chain recombines TRBV11-2 with TRBJ2-3; TRBD1 agrees at 8 bases. J was trimmed by 2 bases and V by 4 bases; bases with no gene match: 2. Germline CDR1 reads SGHAT; CDR2 reads FQNNGV. The CDR3 loop spans 14 amino acids. The CDR3 loop is CASSSGQDTDTQYF. CDR3 in DNA: TGTGCCAGCAGCTCGGGACAGGACACAGATACGCAGTATTTT.